The 21 T cell receptor beta chains below come from one sample, sequenced in a study of response to subunit inactivated influenza vaccine. TCRdb re-called the RT-PCR reads with MiXCR, one entry per CDR3 protein. The profile shows 700,000 to 900,000 distinct CDR3 sequences, about 20% of them singletons. Source: PBMCs from blood, taken around 5 days after vaccination. The receptors were gathered from a man aged 45-60 years who received an inactivated influenza vaccine.

The CDR3 loop reads CASSTQRGGYNEQFF. DNA of the CDR3: TGTGCCAGCAGCACCCAGCGGGGGGGTTACAATGAGCAGTTCTTC. The J gene is TRBJ2-1, the V gene TRBV7-2, with 10 bases identical to TRBD2. With 5 bases clipped from V and 4 bases from J, the junction kept 5 bases outside the gene matches. Germline V gene sequence: CDR1 SGHTA, CDR2 FQGNSA. This CDR3 contains 15 residues.

This clonotype was recorded many times. The chain uses TRBV6-5 and TRBJ2-1; TRBD1 matches at 10 bases. CDR3 length: 16 residues. Looked up from germline, CDR1 is MNHEY and CDR2 is SVGAGI. Germline trimming cut 3 bases from V and 6 bases from J; bases unmatched to any gene: 8. CDR3 region: CASSYDRGLAGNEQFF. The CDR3 DNA reads TGTGCCAGCAGTTATGACAGGGGGCTTGCTGGCAATGAGCAGTTCTTC.

This clonotype was seen repeatedly, ten times or more. The V gene is TRBV4-2, the J gene TRBJ2-7; 7 bases align to TRBD1. Unmatched junction bases numbered 3, after V lost 0 bases and J lost 4 bases. CDR1 LGHNA and CDR2 YNFKEQ come from the germline V gene. CDR3 length equals 14 residues. DNA for the CDR3: TGTGCCAGCAGCCAAGAACACAGGGGTTACGAGCAGTACTTC. Its translation is CASSQEHRGYEQYF.

This chain joins TRBV5-1 and TRBJ1-3; no reliable D call. Between the trimmed V and J ends, which lost 4 bases and 2 bases, there was a span of 10 bases. The CDR3 consists of 14 residues. Germline CDR1 is SGHRS and CDR2 is YFSETQ. The CDR3 sequence is CASSPSTPGNTIYF. CDR3 nucleotide sequence: TGCGCCAGCAGCCCCTCGACTCCTGGAAACACCATATATTTT. The full variable domain, rest sourced from reference TRBV5-1 and TRBJ1-3, is KAGVTQTPRYLIKTRGQQVTLSCSPISGHRSVSWYQQTPGQGLQFLFEYFSETQRNKGNFPGRFSGRQFSNSRSEMNVSTLELGDSALYLCASSPSTPGNTIYFGEGSWLTVV.

This clonotype was seen only a few times. The V and J genes are TRBV5-1 and TRBJ2-2, with 9 bases lining up with TRBD1. Germline V lookup: CDR1 SGHRS, CDR2 YFSETQ. Trimming at V came to 0 bases and at J to 6 bases, leaving 9 bases not matched to a gene. This CDR3 contains 17 residues. The DNA for the CDR3 is TGCGCCAGCAGCTTGGCCGGCGGACAGGGGTTCGCCGGGGAGCTGTTTTTT. Translating it yields CASSLAGGQGFAGELFF.

In this sample, this clonotype turned up a few times. This chain's CDR3 is CAISEIERSGEQYF. CDR3 in DNA: TGTGCCATCAGTGAGATAGAGCGGAGTGGGGAGCAGTACTTC. The V and J genes are TRBV10-3 and TRBJ2-7; possible D gene TRBD2, 5 bases. Germline CDR1 is ENHRY and CDR2 is SYGVKD. Trimming left V 2 bases short and J 7 bases short, with 15 bases between. The CDR3 has 14 residues.

The CDR3 spells CSAVTGAKNIQYF. CDR3 DNA: TGCAGCGCTGTGACAGGGGCCAAAAACATTCAGTACTTC. This chain joins TRBV29-1 and TRBJ2-4, with 7 bases lining up with TRBD1. This CDR3 has 13 residues. The germline CDR1 and CDR2 sequences are SQVTM and ANQGSEA. J lost 1 base, V lost 7 bases, and 4 bases had no gene match.

The chain combines TRBV5-1 with TRBJ2-1; 12 nucleotides match TRBD2. The CDR3 runs 18 residues. Germline V CDR1 and CDR2: SGHRS, YFSETQ. V was clipped by 0 bases and J by 9 bases; unmatched bases: 13. CDR3 region: CASSLVPLTSGSLGEQFF. CDR3 DNA: TGCGCCAGCAGCTTGGTCCCGTTGACTAGCGGGAGTTTAGGTGAGCAGTTCTTC. Filled out from reference TRBV5-1 and TRBJ2-1, the complete variable domain reads KAGVTQTPRYLIKTRGQQVTLSCSPISGHRSVSWYQQTPGQGLQFLFEYFSETQRNKGNFPGRFSGRQFSNSRSEMNVSTLELGDSALYLCASSLVPLTSGSLGEQFFGPGTRLTVL.

This clonotype was observed a few times. The V call is TRBV5-1, the J call TRBJ2-3; tentatively, D is TRBD1 or TRBD2 (5 bases each). The CDR3 is 14 amino acids. Between the trimmed V and J ends, which lost 4 bases and 6 bases, there was a span of 15 bases. The V gene's germline CDR1 is SGHRS and CDR2 YFSETQ. CDR3 sequence reads: CASSIGRDGDTQYF. The CDR3 nucleotides are TGCGCCAGCAGCATCGGACGGGACGGGGATACGCAGTATTTT.

This clonotype was recorded a few times. The gene calls are TRBV11-2 and TRBJ2-3; 8 nucleotides align to TRBD2. Germline V gene sequence: CDR1 SGHAT, CDR2 FQNNGV. This CDR3 comprises 15 residues. V gave up 3 bases and J gave up 2 bases; unmatched junction bases: 4. Here the CDR3 DNA reads TGTGCCAGCAGCTTCTCAGCGGGGGCCACAGATACGCAGTATTTT. As protein: CASSFSAGATDTQYF.

V usage is TRBV19 and J usage is TRBJ2-2, with D hard to call. Germline CDR1 is LNHDA and CDR2 is SQIVND (reference sequence). CDR3 length equals 14 residues. V was pared by 6 bases and J by 0 bases, with 8 bases between. CDR3 DNA: TGTGCCAGTAGGATTGGGCCGAACACCGGGGAGCTGTTTTTT. It specifies CASRIGPNTGELFF.

The chain is built from TRBV7-6 and TRBJ2-3; 14 bases are a match to TRBD2. This CDR3 has 18 amino acids. The ends lost 5 bases at V and 3 bases at J; junction bases unmatched: 10. The germline gives CDR1 SGHVS, CDR2 FNYEAQ. As DNA, the CDR3 is TGTGCCAGCAGCCCGGGACTAGCGGGGGCCCATGGGACAGATACGCAGTATTTT. This codes for CASSPGLAGAHGTDTQYF.

The chain couples TRBV5-1 to TRBJ2-3, with TRBD2 matching 7 bases. The J segment lost 1 base and the V segment lost 2 bases, leaving 4 bases of the junction unmatched. The CDR3 totals 15 residues. Germline CDR1 reads SGHRS; CDR2 reads YFSETQ. The CDR3 protein is CASSFQRGGTDTQYF. In DNA form, the CDR3 reads TGCGCCAGCAGCTTTCAGCGGGGCGGCACAGATACGCAGTATTTT.

As DNA, the CDR3 is TGTGCCAGTCAGGCGGGGGCCAAAGAGACCCAGTACTTC. As protein: CASQAGAKETQYF. This rearrangement joins TRBV2 to TRBJ2-5; the D gene is possibly TRBD2 (7 bases). Germline loops: CDR1 SNHLY, CDR2 FYNNEI. The CDR3 loop spans 13 amino acids. V shed 9 bases and J shed 3 bases, with 14 bases lying between them.

This clonotype was seen many times. This sequence joins TRBV12-3 or TRBV12-4 and TRBJ2-3; the D gene is possibly TRBD2 (5 bases). The CDR3 runs 14 residues. V lost 4 bases to trimming and J lost 6 bases, with 14 bases between them. CDR3: CASSSRARGDTQYF. CDR3 DNA: TGTGCCAGCAGTTCCCGGGCAAGAGGGGATACGCAGTATTTT.

V usage is TRBV10-3 and J usage is TRBJ2-3; TRBD2 agrees at 15 bases. The germline gives CDR1 ENHRY, CDR2 SYGVKD. Trimming removed 3 bases from V and 2 bases from J; junction bases left unmatched: 9. The CDR3 sequence is 19 residues long. CDR3 region: CAISDRSGLAGGNTDTQYF. As DNA, the CDR3 is TGTGCCATCAGTGACCGTTCCGGACTAGCGGGGGGGAACACAGATACGCAGTATTTT.

This clonotype has only a few counts. The V and J genes are TRBV7-9 and TRBJ1-1; 7 nucleotides line up with TRBD1. The V segment lost 5 bases and the J segment 1 base; nucleotides outside the gene matches: 4. The CDR3 spans 14 residues. Germline CDR1 reads SEHNR; CDR2 reads FQNEAQ (reference sequence). CDR3 coding DNA: TGTGCCAGCAGCGTAAGGACAGGGAACACTGAAGCTTTCTTT. As protein: CASSVRTGNTEAFF. Based on the CDR3 plus reference TRBV7-9 and TRBJ1-1, the full variable domain is DTGVSQNPRHKITKRGQNVTFRCDPISEHNRLYWYRQTLGQGPEFLTYFQNEAQLEKSRLLSDRFSAERPKGSFSTLEIQRTEQGDSAMYLCASSVRTGNTEAFFGQGTRLTVV.

This clonotype was counted between two and nine times. This chain connects TRBV12-3 or TRBV12-4 to TRBJ2-1, with TRBD2 matching 13 bases. The CDR3 covers 15 residues. The V segment lost 5 bases and the J segment 8 bases; nucleotides outside the gene matches: 6. The DNA of the CDR3 is TGTGCCAGCAGTAGTGGACTAGCGGGAGAAGATGAGCAGTTCTTC. Translated, it gives CASSSGLAGEDEQFF.

V gene TRBV20-1 combines with J gene TRBJ2-2; 9 bases line up with TRBD1. The CDR3 has 15 residues. With V trimmed by 6 bases and J by 6 bases, 11 bases remained unmatched. The germline V gene has CDR1 DFQATT and CDR2 SNEGSKA (reference sequence). The CDR3 sequence: CSAPTGTGFSGELFF. The CDR3 DNA follows: TGCAGTGCCCCAACCGGGACAGGGTTTTCCGGGGAGCTGTTTTTT.

This clonotype has just a few counts. CDR3 in amino acids: CASSEGQGTTQPQHF. Here the CDR3 DNA reads TGTGCCAGCAGTGAGGGACAGGGTACGACTCAGCCCCAGCATTTT. The V gene is TRBV6-1, the J gene TRBJ1-5, with 9 bases matching TRBD1. The trim removed 3 bases at V and 6 bases at J, leaving 6 bases unmatched. The CDR3 has 15 amino acids. CDR1 is MNHNS and CDR2 is SASEGT in the germline V gene.

This clonotype occurred a few times. This chain links TRBV7-6 with TRBJ2-5, with 7 nucleotides matching TRBD2. V trimming: 2 bases; J trimming: 7 bases; junction bases outside the gene matches: 16. The CDR3 contains 17 residues. Germline V gene lookup returns CDR1 SGHVS and CDR2 FNYEAQ. CDR3 in DNA: TGTGCCAGCAGCTTATATGGGGAGGGGTCCTTAAAAGGGACCCAGTACTTC. Translating it yields CASSLYGEGSLKGTQYF.